The rows below give T cell receptor beta chains drawn from one sample of a study of shared clonotypes between healthy human individuals. Produced via immunoSEQ multiplex PCR; TCRdb's table is partial and in-frame only. The sample lists approximately 720,000 clones, about 92% seen once, with 24% in the top ten. The sequencing input was naive CD8+ T cells sorted from blood. The receptors stem from a man between 25 and 39 years old in good health. The CDR3 runs from the conserved cysteine through the conserved F or W. Fields, in order: CDR3 protein, CDR3 DNA, J gene, V gene, D gene, clone size. The D gene is left open where the match is weak. Expanded clones are given a class, and other clones once, few, many or no size at all.

CASSLVGDTQYF,TGCGCCAGCAGCTTGGTGGGGGATACGCAGTATTTT,TRBJ2-3,TRBV5-1,.,.
CASSPRLAWGDTQYF,TGTGCCAGCAGCCCCCGACTCGCTTGGGGGGATACGCAGTATTTT,TRBJ2-3,TRBV7-3,.,.
CASSYLHTDTQYF,TGTGCCAGCAGTTACCTGCACACAGATACGCAGTATTTT,TRBJ2-3,TRBV6-6,.,.
CASREDLGDNEKLFF,TGTGCCAGCAGGGAAGATCTCGGGGATAATGAAAAACTGTTTTTT,TRBJ1-4,TRBV6-1,.,.
CASSWAEYNEQFF,TGTGCCAGCAGCTGGGCAGAGTACAATGAGCAGTTCTTC,TRBJ2-1,TRBV5-5,.,.
CASSPRESSYNEQFF,TGCGCCAGCAGCCCTCGGGAAAGCTCCTACAATGAGCAGTTCTTC,TRBJ2-1,TRBV5-1,.,.
CASSIPSGSLGEQFF,TGTGCCAGTAGTATACCTAGCGGGAGCTTAGGTGAGCAGTTCTTC,TRBJ2-1,TRBV19,TRBD2,.
CASSPGGTRSYEQYF,TGCGCCAGCAGCCCTGGGGGCACACGGTCCTACGAGCAGTACTTC,TRBJ2-7,TRBV4-3,.,.
CASSWRASYEQYF,TGTGCCAGCAGTTGGCGGGCTTCCTACGAGCAGTACTTC,TRBJ2-7,TRBV6-5,.,.
CASSPREPWTTYNEQFF,TGTGCCAGCTCACCGAGAGAGCCGTGGACAACCTACAATGAGCAGTTCTTC,TRBJ2-1,TRBV18,.,.
CASSVYSNQPQHF,TGTGCCAGCAGTGTTTATAGCAATCAGCCCCAGCATTTT,TRBJ1-5,TRBV2,.,.
CASSFNPGPVGEQYF,TGTGCCAGCAGTTTTAACCCCGGGCCGGTTGGTGAGCAGTACTTC,TRBJ2-7,TRBV27,.,.
CASSQHPGQMTGELFF,TGCGCCAGCAGCCAGCACCCGGGACAGATGACCGGGGAGCTGTTTTTT,TRBJ2-2,TRBV4-3,TRBD1,.
CASSRTPDTQYF,TGTGCCAGCAGCCGGACCCCAGATACGCAGTATTTT,TRBJ2-3,TRBV7-9,.,.
CASSLALAGFNEQFF,TGTGCCAGCAGCTTAGCACTAGCGGGATTCAATGAGCAGTTCTTC,TRBJ2-1,TRBV7-8,TRBD2,.
CASSLRHYEQYF,TGTGCCAGCAGCTTACGACACTACGAGCAGTACTTC,TRBJ2-7,TRBV7-2,.,.
CASSSSGVETQYF,.,TRBJ2-5,TRBV13,.,once
CASSSYTDEQFF,TGTGCCAGCAGCTCCTATACGGATGAGCAGTTCTTC,TRBJ2-1,TRBV11-2,.,.
CASSIAPPGGELFF,TGTGCCAGTAGTATAGCACCCCCGGGTGGGGAGCTGTTTTTT,TRBJ2-2,TRBV19,.,few
CASSPKGARTEAFF,TGTGCCAGCAGCCCTAAGGGGGCGCGCACTGAAGCTTTCTTT,TRBJ1-1,TRBV9,TRBD1,.
CASTPMRTGIETQYF,TGTGCCAGCACCCCAATGAGGACAGGGATTGAGACCCAGTACTTC,TRBJ2-5,TRBV28,TRBD1,.
CASSSRTVLSPYTQYF,TGTGCCAGCAGTTCACGGACAGTCCTCTCCCCATATACGCAGTATTTT,TRBJ2-3,TRBV27,.,.
CASSSAGQGGQETQYF,TGTGCCAGCAGCTCAGCGGGACAGGGCGGCCAAGAGACCCAGTACTTC,TRBJ2-5,TRBV7-9,TRBD1,.
CASSYTQWNEQFF,TGTGCCAGCAGTTATACCCAGTGGAATGAGCAGTTCTTC,TRBJ2-1,TRBV6-5,.,.
CASRAGAWGNEQFF,TGTGCCAGCAGGGCGGGAGCCTGGGGGAATGAGCAGTTCTTC,TRBJ2-1,TRBV6-1,TRBD2,.
CASSPEWAPQETQYF,TGTGCCAGCTCACCCGAGTGGGCCCCACAAGAGACCCAGTACTTC,TRBJ2-5,TRBV18,.,.
CASSPTSGRGTDTQYF,TGTGCCAGCAGTCCGACTAGCGGGAGGGGGACAGATACGCAGTATTTT,TRBJ2-3,TRBV6-4,TRBD2,.
CASSFPGVEPMNTEAFF,TGTGCCAGCAGTTTCCCGGGGGTTGAACCTATGAACACTGAAGCTTTCTTT,TRBJ1-1,TRBV28,.,.
CASSPGGSFYEQYF,TGTGCCAGCAGCCCCGGCGGGAGTTTTTACGAGCAGTACTTC,TRBJ2-7,TRBV7-9,TRBD2,.
CASSWDRGAYEQYF,TGTGCCAGCAGCTGGGATCGTGGGGCGTACGAGCAGTACTTC,TRBJ2-7,TRBV5-6,.,.
CASSPRGPSSYEQYF,TGTGCCAGCAGTCCCCGGGGTCCGAGCTCCTACGAGCAGTACTTC,TRBJ2-7,TRBV28,.,.